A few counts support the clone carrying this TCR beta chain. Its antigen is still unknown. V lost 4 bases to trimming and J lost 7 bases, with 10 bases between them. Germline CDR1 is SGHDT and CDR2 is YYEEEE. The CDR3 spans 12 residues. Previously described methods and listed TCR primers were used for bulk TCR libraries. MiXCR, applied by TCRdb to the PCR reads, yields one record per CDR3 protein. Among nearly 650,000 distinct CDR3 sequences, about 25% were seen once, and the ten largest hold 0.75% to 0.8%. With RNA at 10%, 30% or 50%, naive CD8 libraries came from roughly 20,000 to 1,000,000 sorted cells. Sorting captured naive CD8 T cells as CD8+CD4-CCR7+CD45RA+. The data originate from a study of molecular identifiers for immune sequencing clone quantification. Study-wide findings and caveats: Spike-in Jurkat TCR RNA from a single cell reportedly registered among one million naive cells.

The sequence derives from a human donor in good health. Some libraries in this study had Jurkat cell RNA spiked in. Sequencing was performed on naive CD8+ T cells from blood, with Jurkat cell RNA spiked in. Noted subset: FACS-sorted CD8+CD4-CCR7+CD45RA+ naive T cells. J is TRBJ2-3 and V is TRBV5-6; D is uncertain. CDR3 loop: CASSPDANTQYF. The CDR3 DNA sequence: TGTGCCAGCAGCCCCGACGCGAATACGCAGTATTTT.